Included here is one T cell receptor (beta chain) sequence, with context. CDR3 size: 17 residues. Trimming took off 2 bases at V and 5 bases at J, with 19 bases between the two ends. The iRepertoire nested amplicon-rescue multiplex PCR amplified TCR alpha and beta CDR3s from RNA. Input was about 85-450 ng of tissue mRNA or PBMC total RNA. Each CDR3 protein gets one entry after TCRdb re-called the multiplex PCR reads with MiXCR. The sample includes approximately 190,000 distinct CDR3 sequences, roughly 32% of them seen just once. The data derive from a study of glioma-infiltrating T cells. The chain links TRBV12-3 or TRBV12-4 to TRBJ2-1; TRBD2 might be the D (6 bases). The TCR sequence derives from a human donor with low-grade glioma or glioblastoma, undergoing nonglioma brain surgery, or in good health (not recorded which). Material: glioma tissue, nonneoplastic brain tissue, or PBMCs (not recorded which). In DNA, the CDR3 is TGTGCCAGCAGTTTACTAGCGCATGCGGCGTGGGACAATGAGCAGTTCTTC. Translation gives CASSLLAHAAWDNEQFF.